The clone carrying this TCR beta chain appeared a few times. This entry is derived from a study of read filtering for tumor transcriptome and immune sequencing. The CDR3 consists of 17 residues. Losses at the gene ends were 4 bases for V and 3 bases for J; bases not matched to a gene: 6. Germline V gene sequence: CDR1 SGHAT, CDR2 FQNNGV. From roughly 390 ng of RNA, a library with molecular barcoded alpha/delta and beta/gamma adaptors was made. MiXCR was run by TCRdb on the reads, yielding one entry per CDR3 protein. The sample shows about 62,000 distinct CDR3 sequences, approximately 18% of them seen only once.

This chain links TRBV11-2 with TRBJ2-3, with TRBD2 matching 14 bases. Sequenced input: a population of CD138-negative cells sorted from bone marrow. The sequence was collected from a donor over 35 with multiple myeloma. This CDR3 reads CASSSRLAGGPTDTQYF. In nucleotides, the CDR3 is TGTGCCAGCAGCTCTAGACTAGCGGGGGGGCCGACAGATACGCAGTATTTT.